Presented here are 8 T cell receptor beta chains from one specimen sequenced in a study of blood T cell repertoires in COVID-19. The method was immunoSEQ multiplex PCR; TCRdb's version includes in-frame clones alone and lacks a portion of them. Of 30,000 to 35,000 clones in the sample, approximately 86% are singletons; the top ten hold over 55%. Sequencing used peripheral blood. Receptor source: a man in his 70s with acute or convalescent COVID-19.

This chain uses TRBV28 with TRBJ1-5; TRBD1 matches 11 bases. From germline, CDR1 is MDHEN and CDR2 SYDVKM. The CDR3 sequence is 15 residues long. J lost 7 bases, V lost 3 bases, and 5 bases had no gene match. The CDR3 nucleotides read TGTGCCAGCAGTTTTACCGGGGACAGGGGGCAGCCCCAGCATTTT. It specifies CASSFTGDRGQPQHF.

This clone was counted a single time. This sequence joins TRBV6-2 or TRBV6-3 and TRBJ2-5; perhaps TRBD2 as D (5 bases). The ends were cut back, 0 bases at V and 4 bases at J, with 9 bases in the middle. CDR1 and CDR2 (germline): MNHEY, SVGEGT. CDR3 size: 14 residues. CDR3 sequence: CASSYSGKPETQYF. DNA of the CDR3: TGTGCCAGCAGTTACTCCGGGAAGCCAGAGACCCAGTACTTC.

This chain joins TRBV10-3 and TRBJ2-3; TRBD2 aligns across 12 bases. V dropped 5 bases and J dropped 5; count of bases not matched to a gene: 8. The CDR3 totals 16 residues. Per the germline V gene, CDR1 is ENHRY and CDR2 is SYGVKD. CDR3 sequence: CAISSRLAGVGDTQYF. CDR3 coding DNA: TGTGCCATCAGTTCCCGACTAGCGGGAGTAGGAGATACGCAGTATTTT.

CDR3 loop: CASSGPKRFGTNEKLFF. The CDR3 DNA follows: TGTGCCAGCAGCGGCCCGAAGCGATTCGGAACTAATGAAAAACTGTTTTTT. The chain links TRBV7-2 to TRBJ1-4; no firm D call. Trimming removed 5 bases from V and 1 base from J, with 17 bases in between. Germline V gene lookup returns CDR1 SGHTA and CDR2 FQGNSA. This CDR3 is 17 amino acids long.

The chain employs TRBV12-5 and TRBJ2-5; TRBD2 matches 11 bases. From germline, CDR1 is LGHNT and CDR2 FRNRAP. The length of the CDR3 is 15 residues. V shed 4 bases and J 5 bases; nucleotides not matched to a gene: 6. CDR3 sequence (DNA): TGTGCTAGTGGTTCTGGACTAGCGGGTCTGGAGACCCAGTACTTC. This translates into CASGSGLAGLETQYF.

V gene TRBV30 combines with J gene TRBJ2-3; tentative D call: TRBD2 (5 bases). This CDR3 contains 13 residues. Germline values: CDR1 GTSNPN, CDR2 SVGIG (reference sequence). Deletions cut 4 bases from V and 3 bases from J, with 11 bases between. CDR3 sequence reads: CAWTTGITDTQYF. For the CDR3, the DNA is TGTGCCTGGACCACGGGAATAACAGATACGCAGTATTTT.

CDR3 residues: CASSQVGGSGANVLTF. For the CDR3, the DNA is TGTGCCAGCAGCCAAGTAGGGGGATCAGGGGCCAACGTCCTGACTTTC. J is TRBJ2-6 and V is TRBV3-1 (or the pseudogene TRBV3-2), with D perhaps matching TRBD1 (6 bases). Germline V gene data show CDR1 as LGHDT and CDR2 as YNNKEL (reference sequence). CDR3 length: 16 amino acids. V was trimmed by 1 base and J by 4 bases, leaving 11 bases between them.

This sequence joins TRBV2 and TRBJ2-3, with 10 bases matching TRBD2. CDR3 length: 15 amino acids. The J segment lost 6 bases and the V segment lost 6 bases, leaving 9 bases of the junction unmatched. Germline V gene lookup returns CDR1 SNHLY and CDR2 FYNNEI. Here the CDR3 DNA reads TGTGCCAGCAGCCCCTTAGCGGGAGGTGGGGATACGCAGTATTTT. It yields the protein CASSPLAGGGDTQYF.